The sequence of this T cell receptor beta chain was determined in a study of response to subunit inactivated influenza vaccine. Study-level results: The authors proposed limited new T cell recruitment per seasonal influenza vaccination.

TCRdb analysed the RT-PCR reads with MiXCR anew, one entry per CDR3 protein. The sample includes 300,000 to 350,000 distinct CDR3 sequences, roughly 22% of them seen just once. This CDR3 is built from 14 residues. V was clipped by 5 bases and J by 3 bases, with 14 bases between them. Germline V gives CDR1 SGHRS, CDR2 YFSETQ. Concerning this clonotype itself: Its specificity is not known.

The chain is built from TRBV5-1 and TRBJ1-1; no clear D gene. This specimen was PBMCs from blood, taken less than 22 months after vaccination. This receptor was obtained from a man aged 50 to 69 who received an inactivated influenza vaccine. CDR3 coding DNA: TGCGCCAGCAGTGATACGCCGGTATACACTGAAGCTTTCTTT. Translated: CASSDTPVYTEAFF. The variable domain in full, completed from reference TRBV5-1 and TRBJ1-1, reads KAGVTQTPRYLIKTRGQQVTLSCSPISGHRSVSWYQQTPGQGLQFLFEYFSETQRNKGNFPGRFSGRQFSNSRSEMNVSTLELGDSALYLCASSDTPVYTEAFFGQGTRLTVV.